This is a list of T cell receptor beta chains from one sample in a study of CD8 T cells in ankylosing spondylitis. Via MiXCR, TCRdb re-called the 5' RACE reads, giving one row per CDR3 protein. Of hundreds of thousands of distinct CDR3 sequences in the sample, 25% to 30% were seen once. The source material was blood, either unsorted or a sorted T cell fraction (not recorded which). These receptors came from a male donor with ankylosing spondylitis. CDR3s include the opening cysteine and the closing phenylalanine or tryptophan. Fields, in order: D gene, V gene, CDR3 length, J gene, CDR3 protein. The D gene is left open where the match is weak.

-	TRBV5-1	14	TRBJ2-1	CASSFEGPYNEQFF
TRBD2	TRBV7-2	16	TRBJ2-1	CASSSVSASGYNEQFF
-	TRBV7-2	14	TRBJ2-3	CASSFRPRLDTQYF
-	TRBV9	15	TRBJ2-6	CASSQSSSGANVLTF
TRBD2	TRBV20-1	13	TRBJ2-5	CSARVSGRETQYF
TRBD1	TRBV2	15	TRBJ2-6	CARDRSVSGANVLTF
TRBD1	TRBV11-3	14	TRBJ2-5	CASSPAGQAETQYF
-	TRBV11-3	14	TRBJ2-5	CASSPDGRQETQYF
TRBD2	TRBV25-1	15	TRBJ2-3	CASRGRDYATDTQYF
-	TRBV7-9	17	TRBJ2-1	CASSLGMGLSSYNEQFF
-	TRBV7-9	14	TRBJ1-2	CASSSGTEAYGYTF
-	TRBV5-5	16	TRBJ1-6	CASSSLQLMNNSPLHF
-	TRBV12-3/TRBV12-4	14	TRBJ2-5	CASSSGAPRETQYF
-	TRBV7-9	14	TRBJ1-3	CASSPAGAGNTIYF
-	TRBV7-9	15	TRBJ1-3	CASSKDSPSGNTIYF
-	TRBV4-2	16	TRBJ2-1	CASSQDLYGSYNEQFF
-	TRBV5-1	12	TRBJ2-2	CASSRHTGELFF
-	TRBV7-9	16	TRBJ2-2	CASSRPGRKNTGELFF
-	TRBV20-1	14	TRBJ2-3	CSAQVESGPDTQYF
-	TRBV7-9	17	TRBJ2-1	CASSPYRVLGLYNEQFF
TRBD1	TRBV24-1	15	TRBJ2-1	CATSDSGGVYNEQFF
-	TRBV7-2	12	TRBJ2-7	CASSLAWYEQYF
TRBD1	TRBV18	14	TRBJ1-1	CASSPNRGLTEAFF
TRBD2	TRBV20-1	13	TRBJ2-5	CSARPGGAETQYF
TRBD2	TRBV5-1	15	TRBJ2-1	CASSPREGAYNEQFF
-	TRBV12-3/TRBV12-4	12	TRBJ1-1	CASTLARTEAFF
-	TRBV12-3/TRBV12-4	13	TRBJ1-2	CASRLQGGEGYTF
TRBD2	TRBV7-2	16	TRBJ2-1	CASSRRLAGYVNEQFF
-	TRBV20-1	13	TRBJ2-1	CSARGGNYNEQFF
-	TRBV20-1	14	TRBJ2-1	CSASGRGAYNEQFF
TRBD1	TRBV5-1	16	TRBJ2-1	CASSLAGGGIYNEQFF
-	TRBV12-3/TRBV12-4	17	TRBJ1-5	CASSSGQGLGRNQPQHF
TRBD2	TRBV10-1	15	TRBJ2-3	CASSDSGRAPDTQYF
-	TRBV20-1	18	TRBJ1-4	CSARGIKSTQATNEKLFF
-	TRBV5-1	13	TRBJ1-4	CASSFGRDEKLFF
TRBD2	TRBV20-1	15	TRBJ2-3	CSARDTSGSADTQYF
-	TRBV28	16	TRBJ2-3	CASRPQTGNVGDTQYF
-	TRBV3-1	12	TRBJ2-1	CATTGAGDEQFF
TRBD1	TRBV5-1	16	TRBJ2-3	CASSLGDRGRPDTQYF
-	TRBV12-3/TRBV12-4	12	TRBJ2-2	CASRIHTGELFF
-	TRBV20-1	15	TRBJ1-5	CSASGLHDGDQPQHF
-	TRBV2	13	TRBJ2-5	CASRGPGQETQYF
-	TRBV20-1	15	TRBJ2-3	CSAPDRGRGADTQYF
TRBD1	TRBV6-2/TRBV6-3	12	TRBJ2-4	CASRTGENIQYF
TRBD1	TRBV20-1	14	TRBJ2-1	CSAGDRARRNEQFF
TRBD1	TRBV27	13	TRBJ2-5	CASSPGQLGTQYF
-	TRBV7-9	13	TRBJ2-5	CASSYWGEETQYF
TRBD2	TRBV9	18	TRBJ2-3	CASSVGHPRGGRADTQYF
TRBD2	TRBV24-1	17	TRBJ2-3	CATSDAGLAGVTDTQYF
-	TRBV24-1	13	TRBJ2-1	CATSDSLDNEQFF
TRBD2	TRBV10-3	18	TRBJ2-6	CAISDWGGSESGANVLTF
-	TRBV5-1	13	TRBJ1-1	CASSLDISTEAFF
TRBD1	TRBV7-9	14	TRBJ2-1	CASSQRGLYNEQFF